This entry features one TCR beta chain sequence. This CDR3 spans 19 amino acids. Unmatched junction bases numbered 6, after V lost 0 bases and J lost 0 bases. Per the germline V gene, CDR1 is SGDLS and CDR2 is YYNGEE. In the authors' methods: For nucleated cells, counts were estimated from reference gene primer amplification. TCRdb's table, derived via immunoSEQ multiplex PCR, lists solely in-frame clones and lacks some. The V and J calls and clone size are taken from that table; D and trimming were inferred from the DNA. The data hold 50,000 to 65,000 clones, with around 85% observed a single time. The data derive from a study of blood T cell repertoires in COVID-19.

The TCR comes from a man aged 35 to 55 with acute or convalescent COVID-19. V usage is TRBV9 and J usage is TRBJ2-1; the match to TRBD2 covers 13 bases. Sequencing used peripheral blood. Here the CDR3 DNA reads TGTGCCAGCAGCGTAGGGACTAGCGGGGGTTTCAGCTCCTACAATGAGCAGTTCTTC. Translating gives CASSVGTSGGFSSYNEQFF.